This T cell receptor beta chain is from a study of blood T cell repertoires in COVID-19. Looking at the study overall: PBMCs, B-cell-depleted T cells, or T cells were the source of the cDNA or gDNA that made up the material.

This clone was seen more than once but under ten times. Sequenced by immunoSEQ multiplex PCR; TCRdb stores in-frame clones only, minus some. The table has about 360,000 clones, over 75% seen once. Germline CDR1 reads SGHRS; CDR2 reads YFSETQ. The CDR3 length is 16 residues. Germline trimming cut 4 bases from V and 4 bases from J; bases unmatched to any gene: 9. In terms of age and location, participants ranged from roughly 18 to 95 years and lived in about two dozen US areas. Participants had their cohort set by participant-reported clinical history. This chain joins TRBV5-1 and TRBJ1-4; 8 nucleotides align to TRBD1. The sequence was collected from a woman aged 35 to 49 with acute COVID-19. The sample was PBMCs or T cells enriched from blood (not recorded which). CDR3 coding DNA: TGCGCCAGCAGCCATGTCGTCACAGGGGGTAATGAAAAACTGTTTTTT. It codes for CASSHVVTGGNEKLFF.